This section outlines one TCR beta chain sequence together with its context. This record belongs to a study of cytomegalovirus exposure and HLA in healthy donors. Sequencing used immunoSEQ multiplex PCR; TCRdb keeps in-frame clones, though not all of them. The sample gives about 150,000 clones, about 95% of which show up once; less than 2% is in the top ten. Germline V gene sequence: CDR1 SGHTA, CDR2 FQGNSA. The V segment lost 5 bases and the J segment 7 bases; nucleotides outside the gene matches: 19. The CDR3 runs to 18 residues. The material sequenced was PBMCs. The chain employs TRBV7-2 and TRBJ1-5; TRBD1 aligns across 8 bases. This clonotype was sampled from a man in his late teens or twenties in good health and CMV-seropositive. This CDR3 is CASSTPTGTGLGGQPQHF. DNA of the CDR3: TGTGCCAGCAGCACTCCCACCGGGACAGGTTTAGGGGGGCAGCCCCAGCATTTT.